The subject of this entry is one T cell receptor beta chain. Germline V lookup: CDR1 MNHEY, CDR2 SMNVEV (reference sequence). The CDR3 has 14 amino acids. Trimming took off 6 bases at V and 4 bases at J, with 13 bases between the two ends. The entry originates in a study of blood T cell repertoires in COVID-19. During active infection, Seattle patients enrolled and were then monitored through disease. TCRdb keeps only in-frame clones here, not all; method: immunoSEQ multiplex PCR. The sample shows 150,000 to 180,000 clones, 65% to 90% of them seen only once. This clonotype was obtained from a woman between 55 and 75 years old with COVID-19, enrolled during active disease. The chain recombines TRBV27 with TRBJ1-5; weak D call: TRBD1 (6 bases). Material for sequencing was peripheral blood. The CDR3 nucleotides are TGTGCCAGCAGAAGACAGGCGATAAATCAGCCCCAGCATTTT. Its translation: CASRRQAINQPQHF.